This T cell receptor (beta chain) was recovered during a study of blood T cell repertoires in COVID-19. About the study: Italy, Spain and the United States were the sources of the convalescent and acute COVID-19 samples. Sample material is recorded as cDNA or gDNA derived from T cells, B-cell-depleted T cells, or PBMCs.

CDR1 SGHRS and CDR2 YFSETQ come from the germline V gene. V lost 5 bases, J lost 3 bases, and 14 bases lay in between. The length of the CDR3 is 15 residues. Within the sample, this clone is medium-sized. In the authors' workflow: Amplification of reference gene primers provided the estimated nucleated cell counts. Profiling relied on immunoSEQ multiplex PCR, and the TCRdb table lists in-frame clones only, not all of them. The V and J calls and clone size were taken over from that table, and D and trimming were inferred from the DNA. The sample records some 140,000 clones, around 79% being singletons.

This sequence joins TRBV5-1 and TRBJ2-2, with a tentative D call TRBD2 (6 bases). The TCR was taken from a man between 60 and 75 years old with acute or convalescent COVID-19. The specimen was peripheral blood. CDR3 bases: TGCGCCAGCAGGGGGGGTGCCCTCGACACCGGGGAGCTGTTTTTT. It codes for CASRGGALDTGELFF.